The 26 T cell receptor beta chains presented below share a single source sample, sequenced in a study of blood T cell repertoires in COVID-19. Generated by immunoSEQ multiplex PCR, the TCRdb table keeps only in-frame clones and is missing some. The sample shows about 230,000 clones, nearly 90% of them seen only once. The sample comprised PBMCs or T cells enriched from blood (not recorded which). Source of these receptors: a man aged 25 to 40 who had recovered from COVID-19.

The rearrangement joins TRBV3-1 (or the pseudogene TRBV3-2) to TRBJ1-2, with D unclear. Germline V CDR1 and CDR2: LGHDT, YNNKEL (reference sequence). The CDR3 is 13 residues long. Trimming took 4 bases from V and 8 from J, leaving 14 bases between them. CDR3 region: CASSPVEGAGYTF. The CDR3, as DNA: TGTGCCAGCAGCCCGGTGGAGGGTGCGGGCTACACCTTC.

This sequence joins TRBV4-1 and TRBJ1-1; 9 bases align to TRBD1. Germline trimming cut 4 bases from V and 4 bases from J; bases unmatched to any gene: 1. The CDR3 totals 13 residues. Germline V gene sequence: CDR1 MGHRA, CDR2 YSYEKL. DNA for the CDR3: TGCGCCAGCAGCCCGACAGGGGGCACTGAAGCTTTCTTT. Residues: CASSPTGGTEAFF.

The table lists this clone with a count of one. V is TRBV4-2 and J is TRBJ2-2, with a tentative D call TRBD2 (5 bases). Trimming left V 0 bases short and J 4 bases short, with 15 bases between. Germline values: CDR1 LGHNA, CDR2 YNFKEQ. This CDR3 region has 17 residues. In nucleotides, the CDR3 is TGTGCCAGCAGCCAAGAGGAAGGGAAAGGGAGCACCGGGGAGCTGTTTTTT. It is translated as CASSQEEGKGSTGELFF.

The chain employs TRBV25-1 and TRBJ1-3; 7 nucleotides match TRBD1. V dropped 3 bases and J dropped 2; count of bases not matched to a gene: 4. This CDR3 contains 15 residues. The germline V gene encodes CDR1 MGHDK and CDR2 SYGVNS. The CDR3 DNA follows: TGTGCCAGCAGTGATACCGGGACAGCTGGAAACACCATATATTTT. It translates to CASSDTGTAGNTIYF.

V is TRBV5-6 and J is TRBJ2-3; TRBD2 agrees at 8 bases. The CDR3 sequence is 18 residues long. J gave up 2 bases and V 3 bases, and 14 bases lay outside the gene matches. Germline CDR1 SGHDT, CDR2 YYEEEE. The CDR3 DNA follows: TGTGCCAGCAGCTCACCGCCCCTAGGCGGGAGGACCACAGATACGCAGTATTTT. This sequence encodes CASSSPPLGGRTTDTQYF.

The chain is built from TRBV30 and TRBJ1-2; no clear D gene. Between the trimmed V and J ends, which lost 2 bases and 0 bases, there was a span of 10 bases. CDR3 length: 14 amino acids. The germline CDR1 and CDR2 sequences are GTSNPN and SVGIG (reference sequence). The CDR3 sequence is CAWSPDWSNYGYTF. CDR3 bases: TGTGCCTGGAGTCCGGACTGGTCTAACTATGGCTACACCTTC.

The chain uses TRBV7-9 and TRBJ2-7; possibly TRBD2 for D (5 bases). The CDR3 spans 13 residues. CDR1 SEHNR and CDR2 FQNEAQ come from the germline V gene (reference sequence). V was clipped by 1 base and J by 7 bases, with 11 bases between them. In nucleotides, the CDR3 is TGTGCCAGCAGCTTAGTGAGAGGCGGGGAGCAGTACTTC. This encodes CASSLVRGGEQYF.

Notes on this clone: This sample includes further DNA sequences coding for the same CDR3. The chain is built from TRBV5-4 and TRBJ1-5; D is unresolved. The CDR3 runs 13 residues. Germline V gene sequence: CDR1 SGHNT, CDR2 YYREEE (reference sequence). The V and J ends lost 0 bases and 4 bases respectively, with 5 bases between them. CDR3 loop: CASSLDSNQPQHF. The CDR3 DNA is TGTGCCAGCAGCTTGGATTCGAATCAGCCCCAGCATTTT.

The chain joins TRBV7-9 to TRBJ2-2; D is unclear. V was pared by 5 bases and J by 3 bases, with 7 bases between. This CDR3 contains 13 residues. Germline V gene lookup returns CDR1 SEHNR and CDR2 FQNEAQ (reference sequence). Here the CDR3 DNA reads TGTGCCAGCAGCCCCTACTACACCGGGGAGCTGTTTTTT. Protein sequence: CASSPYYTGELFF.

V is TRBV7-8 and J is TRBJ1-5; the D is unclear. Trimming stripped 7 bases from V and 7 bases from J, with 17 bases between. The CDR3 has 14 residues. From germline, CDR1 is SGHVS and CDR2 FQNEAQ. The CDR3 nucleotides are TGTGCCAGCACCAAAGATGACATAGACCAGCCCCAGCATTTT. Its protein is CASTKDDIDQPQHF.

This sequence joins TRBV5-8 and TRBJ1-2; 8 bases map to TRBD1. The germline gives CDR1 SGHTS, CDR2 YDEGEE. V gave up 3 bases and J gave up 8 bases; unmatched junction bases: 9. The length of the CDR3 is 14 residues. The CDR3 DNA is TGTGCCAGCAGCTCACGGACAGGGCTCTACGGCTACACCTTC. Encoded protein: CASSSRTGLYGYTF.

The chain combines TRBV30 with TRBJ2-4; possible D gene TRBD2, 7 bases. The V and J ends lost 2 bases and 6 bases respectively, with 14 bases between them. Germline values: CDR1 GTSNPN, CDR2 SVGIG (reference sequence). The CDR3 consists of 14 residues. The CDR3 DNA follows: TGTGCCTGGAGTACCGGGGGGCCGGTAAACATTCAGTACTTC. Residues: CAWSTGGPVNIQYF.

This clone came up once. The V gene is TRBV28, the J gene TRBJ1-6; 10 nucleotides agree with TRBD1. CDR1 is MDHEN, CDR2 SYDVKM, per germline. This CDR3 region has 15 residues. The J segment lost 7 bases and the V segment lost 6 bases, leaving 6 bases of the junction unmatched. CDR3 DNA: TGTGCCAGCAGACTACCGGACAGGGGGAATTCACCCCTCCACTTT. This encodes CASRLPDRGNSPLHF.

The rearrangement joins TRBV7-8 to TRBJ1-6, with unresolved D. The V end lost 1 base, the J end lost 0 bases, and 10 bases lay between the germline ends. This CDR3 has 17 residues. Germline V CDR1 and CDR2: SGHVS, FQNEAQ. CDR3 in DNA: TGTGCCAGCAGCTTAGTTTATCCGAGCTCCTATAATTCACCCCTCCACTTT. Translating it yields CASSLVYPSSYNSPLHF.

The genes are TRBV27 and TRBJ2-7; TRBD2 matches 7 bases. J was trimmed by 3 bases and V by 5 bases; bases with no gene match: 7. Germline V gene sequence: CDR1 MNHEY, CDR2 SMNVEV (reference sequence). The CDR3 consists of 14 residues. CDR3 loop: CASSTPGTNYEQYF. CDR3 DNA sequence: TGTGCCAGCAGTACCCCCGGGACTAACTACGAGCAGTACTTC.

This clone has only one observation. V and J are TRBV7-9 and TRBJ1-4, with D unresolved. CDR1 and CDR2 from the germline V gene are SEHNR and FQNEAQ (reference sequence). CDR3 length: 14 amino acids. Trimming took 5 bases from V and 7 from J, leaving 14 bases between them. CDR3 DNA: TGTGCCAGCAGCGTCCGACAACGGGGTGAAAAACTGTTTTTT. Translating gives CASSVRQRGEKLFF.

DNA for the CDR3: TGCGCCAGCAGTCACCCAGTTATTGGAAACACCATATATTTT. Amino acids: CASSHPVIGNTIYF. The chain combines TRBV23-1 with TRBJ1-3; D ambiguous. TRBV23-1 is designated an ORF whose function remains uncertain. The CDR3 has 14 amino acids. The V end lost 3 bases, the J end lost 3 bases, and 9 bases lay between the germline ends.

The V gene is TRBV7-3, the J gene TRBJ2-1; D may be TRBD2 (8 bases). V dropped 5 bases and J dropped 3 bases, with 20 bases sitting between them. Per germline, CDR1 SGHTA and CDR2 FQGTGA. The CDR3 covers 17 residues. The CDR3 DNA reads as TGTGCCAGCAGCCCGGCGGGGGGACAGATCAACTACAATGAGCAGTTCTTC. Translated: CASSPAGGQINYNEQFF. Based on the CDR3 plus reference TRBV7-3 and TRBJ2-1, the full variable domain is GAGVSQTPSNKVTEKGKYVELRCDPISGHTALYWYRQSLGQGPEFLIYFQGTGAADDSGLPNDRFFAVRPEGSVSTLKIQRTERGDSAVYLCASSPAGGQINYNEQFFGPGTRLTVL.

The CDR3 loop reads CASSPTGATNEKLFF. The CDR3 bases are TGTGCCAGCAGTCCCACAGGTGCAACTAATGAAAAACTGTTTTTT. The J gene is TRBJ1-4, the V gene TRBV6-5; a weak D match, TRBD1 (5 bases). CDR3 length: 15 residues. V was shortened by 5 bases and J by 0 bases, with 10 bases between the two germline ends. From germline, CDR1 is MNHEY and CDR2 SVGAGI.

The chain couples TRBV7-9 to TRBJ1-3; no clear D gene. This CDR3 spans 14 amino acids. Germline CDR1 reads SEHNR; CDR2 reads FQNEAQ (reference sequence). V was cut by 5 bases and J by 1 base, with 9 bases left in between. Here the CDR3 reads CASSPPVSGNTIYF. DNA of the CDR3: TGTGCCAGCAGCCCCCCGGTATCTGGAAACACCATATATTTT.

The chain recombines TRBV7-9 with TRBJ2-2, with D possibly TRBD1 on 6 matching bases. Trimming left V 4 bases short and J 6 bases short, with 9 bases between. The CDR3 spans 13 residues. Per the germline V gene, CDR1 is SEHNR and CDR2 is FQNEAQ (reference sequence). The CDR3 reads CASSSTGPGELFF. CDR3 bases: TGTGCCAGCAGCTCCACAGGGCCCGGGGAGCTGTTTTTT.

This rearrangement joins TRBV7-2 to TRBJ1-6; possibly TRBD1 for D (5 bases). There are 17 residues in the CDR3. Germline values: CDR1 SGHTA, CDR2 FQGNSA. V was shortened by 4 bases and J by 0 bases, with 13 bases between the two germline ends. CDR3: CASSSGRGGSYNSPLHF. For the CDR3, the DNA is TGTGCCAGCAGCTCGGGGCGCGGGGGCTCCTATAATTCACCCCTCCACTTT. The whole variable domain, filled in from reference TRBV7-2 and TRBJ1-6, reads GAGVSQSPSNKVTEKGKDVELRCDPISGHTALYWYRQSLGQGLEFLIYFQGNSAPDKSGLPSDRFSAERTGGSVSTLTIQRTQQEDSAVYLCASSSGRGGSYNSPLHFGNGTRLTVT.

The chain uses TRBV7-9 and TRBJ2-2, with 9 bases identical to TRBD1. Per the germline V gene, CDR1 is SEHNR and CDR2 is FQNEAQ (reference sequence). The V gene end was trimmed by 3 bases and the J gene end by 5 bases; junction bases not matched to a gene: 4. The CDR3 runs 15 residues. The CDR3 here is CASSFNRGRTGELFF. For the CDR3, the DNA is TGTGCCAGCAGCTTTAACAGGGGGCGGACCGGGGAGCTGTTTTTT.

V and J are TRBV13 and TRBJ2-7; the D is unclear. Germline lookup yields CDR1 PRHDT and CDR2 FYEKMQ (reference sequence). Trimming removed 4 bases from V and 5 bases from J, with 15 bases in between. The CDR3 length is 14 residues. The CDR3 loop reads CASSSNLSEDEQYF. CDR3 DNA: TGTGCCAGCAGCTCGAACCTCAGCGAAGACGAGCAGTACTTC.

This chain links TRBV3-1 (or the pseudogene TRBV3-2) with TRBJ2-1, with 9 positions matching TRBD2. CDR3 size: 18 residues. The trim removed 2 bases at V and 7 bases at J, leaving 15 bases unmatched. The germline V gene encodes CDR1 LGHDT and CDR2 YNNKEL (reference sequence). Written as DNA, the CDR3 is TGTGCCAGCAGCCAATCCCGAATCAGCGGGAGGCTTTGGAATGAGCAGTTCTTC. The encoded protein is CASSQSRISGRLWNEQFF.

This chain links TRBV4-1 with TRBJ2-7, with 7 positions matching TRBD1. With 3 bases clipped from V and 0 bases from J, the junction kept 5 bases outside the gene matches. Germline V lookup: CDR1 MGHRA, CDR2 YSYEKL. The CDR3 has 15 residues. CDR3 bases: TGCGCCAGCAGCCAGACAGGGACCCTCTCCTACGAGCAGTACTTC. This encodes CASSQTGTLSYEQYF.